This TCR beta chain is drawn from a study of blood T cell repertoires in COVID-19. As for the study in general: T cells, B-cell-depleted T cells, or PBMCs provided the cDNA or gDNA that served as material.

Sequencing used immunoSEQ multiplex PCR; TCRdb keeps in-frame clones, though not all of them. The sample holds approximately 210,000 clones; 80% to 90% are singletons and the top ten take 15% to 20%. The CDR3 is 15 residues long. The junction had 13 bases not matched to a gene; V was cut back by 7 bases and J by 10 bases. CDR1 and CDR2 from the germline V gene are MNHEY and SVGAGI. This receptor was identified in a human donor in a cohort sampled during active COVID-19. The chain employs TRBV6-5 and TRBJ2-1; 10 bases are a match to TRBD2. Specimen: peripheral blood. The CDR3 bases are TGTGCCAGCACCCAAGGGCTAGCGGGAGCTGGGGAGCAGTTCTTC. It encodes CASTQGLAGAGEQFF.